The 16 T cell receptor beta chains below all came from one sample that was sequenced in a study of blood T cells in healthy people across ages. The authors ran a second PCR of about 6 to 11 cycles using a sample-barcoded 5' primer and a J-beta primer mix. One entry per CDR3 protein results from TCRdb running MiXCR on the 5' RACE reads. The sample lists about 1.5 million distinct CDR3 sequences, 42% seen once, with under 8% in the top ten. Sequencing was performed on blood. These TCRs come from a young woman in good health.

This clonotype was found many times. The J gene is TRBJ2-2, the V gene TRBV4-2; D ambiguous. The CDR3 is made up of 12 amino acids. The V end lost 4 bases, the J end lost 3 bases, and 3 bases lay between the germline ends. Germline lookup yields CDR1 LGHNA and CDR2 YNFKEQ. Here the CDR3 DNA reads TGTGCCAGCAGCCCAGACACCGGGGAGCTGTTTTTT. Amino acids: CASSPDTGELFF.

This clonotype has only a few counts. J is TRBJ2-4 and V is TRBV4-1, with 7 bases aligning to TRBD1. V lost 4 bases and J lost 0; bases outside the gene matches: 15. The CDR3 covers 19 residues. CDR1 is MGHRA, CDR2 YSYEKL, per germline. The CDR3 loop reads CASSPDRIWGKLAKNIQYF. Here the CDR3 DNA reads TGCGCCAGCAGCCCGGACAGGATATGGGGGAAATTAGCCAAAAACATTCAGTACTTC.

The V gene is TRBV7-2, the J gene TRBJ2-3, with a possible D match to TRBD2 (7 bases). The CDR3 contains 17 residues. Trimming removed 5 bases at V and 5 bases at J, with 23 bases between. The germline V gene has CDR1 SGHTA and CDR2 FQGNSA. CDR3 amino acids: CASSPKRGARRGDTQYF. CDR3 DNA sequence: TGTGCCAGCAGCCCAAAACGGGGGGCCCGCCGTGGAGATACGCAGTATTTT.

This rearrangement joins TRBV7-7 to TRBJ2-1; D is perhaps TRBD2 (5 bases). V was trimmed by 0 bases and J by 2 bases, leaving 11 bases between them. This CDR3 contains 16 residues. The germline V gene encodes CDR1 SSHAT and CDR2 FNYEAQ (reference sequence). DNA of the CDR3: TGTGCCAGCAGCTTAGCGTCTAGCCACCCCTACAATGAGCAGTTCTTC. It codes for CASSLASSHPYNEQFF.

This clonotype has a count of ten or more. The chain combines TRBV9 with TRBJ1-2; no firm D call. Trimming removed 7 bases from V and 2 bases from J, with 9 bases in between. CDR3 length equals 12 residues. CDR1 is SGDLS, CDR2 YYNGEE, per germline. The CDR3 bases are TGTGCCAGCTCTGGGCGCAACTATGGCTACACCTTC. Protein product: CASSGRNYGYTF.

The chain carries TRBV6-5 and TRBJ1-2, with TRBD1 as a possible D gene (5 bases). The CDR3 loop spans 14 amino acids. Germline V gene data show CDR1 as MNHEY and CDR2 as SVGAGI. V lost 1 base to trimming and J lost 6 bases, with 12 bases between them. CDR3 residues: CASSYWGEADGYTF. DNA of the CDR3: TGTGCCAGCAGTTACTGGGGGGAGGCGGATGGCTACACCTTC.

The rearrangement uses TRBV6-2 or TRBV6-3 and TRBJ1-1; D remains unclear. CDR1 MNHEY and CDR2 SVGEGT come from the germline V gene. V gave up 0 bases and J gave up 6 bases, with 11 bases separating them. The CDR3 covers 14 residues. The CDR3 region has the DNA TGTGCCAGCAGTTACTCGTCGGTCGTCTCTGAAGCTTTCTTT. This sequence encodes CASSYSSVVSEAFF.

The chain links TRBV6-6 to TRBJ2-7; D is ambiguous. V gave up 0 bases and J gave up 3 bases, with 9 bases separating them. The germline gives CDR1 MNHNY, CDR2 SVGAGI (reference sequence). This CDR3 spans 14 amino acids. The CDR3 DNA is TGTGCCAGCAGTTACTCCAGTCAGAACTACGAGCAGTACTTC. This translates into CASSYSSQNYEQYF.

In this sample, this clonotype turned up a few times. J is TRBJ2-7 and V is TRBV10-3; 9 bases are shared with TRBD2. The germline CDR1 and CDR2 sequences are ENHRY and SYGVKD. The CDR3 spans 13 residues. After removal of 11 bases from V and 3 bases from J, the junction contained 8 bases not matched to a gene. CDR3 DNA: TGTGCCTCAGGCCTTAGCGGGGGCTACGAGCAGTACTTC. The encoded protein is CASGLSGGYEQYF.

The V call is TRBV7-2, the J call TRBJ2-3, with 13 bases aligning to TRBD2. The V segment lost 4 bases and the J segment 8 bases; nucleotides outside the gene matches: 12. The CDR3 totals 17 residues. The germline gives CDR1 SGHTA, CDR2 FQGNSA. For the CDR3, the DNA is TGTGCCAGCAGCTCGGCCGGGACTAGCGGGAAAGGCGGTACGCAGTATTTT. Translated, it gives CASSSAGTSGKGGTQYF. The full variable domain, completed using reference TRBV7-2 and TRBJ2-3, is GAGVSQSPSNKVTEKGKDVELRCDPISGHTALYWYRQSLGQGLEFLIYFQGNSAPDKSGLPSDRFSAERTGGSVSTLTIQRTQQEDSAVYLCASSSAGTSGKGGTQYFGPGTRLTVL.

The chain links TRBV4-1 to TRBJ2-5; no reliable D call. Trimming took off 2 bases at V and 1 base at J, with 8 bases between the two ends. The CDR3 consists of 14 residues. The V gene's germline CDR1 is MGHRA and CDR2 YSYEKL. The CDR3 sequence: CASSQPDIQETQYF. The CDR3 DNA sequence: TGCGCCAGCAGCCAACCTGACATCCAAGAGACCCAGTACTTC.

The chain links TRBV5-1 to TRBJ1-1, with no clear D. V gave up 4 bases and J gave up 3 bases, with 10 bases separating them. This CDR3 has 13 amino acids. CDR1 SGHRS and CDR2 YFSETQ come from the germline V gene. As DNA, the CDR3 is TGCGCCAGCAGCAAAACAAGGGACACTGAAGCTTTCTTT. As protein: CASSKTRDTEAFF.

The gene calls are TRBV11-2 and TRBJ2-5; 8 bases match TRBD2. The germline V gene encodes CDR1 SGHAT and CDR2 FQNNGV. Losses at the gene ends were 2 bases for V and 2 bases for J; bases not matched to a gene: 13. The CDR3 totals 18 residues. CDR3 nucleotide sequence: TGTGCCAGCAGCTTATTCCATCTCGGGACTAGAGGGCAAGAGACCCAGTACTTC. Translated, it gives CASSLFHLGTRGQETQYF.

J is TRBJ2-1 and V is TRBV5-1; 9 bases match TRBD1. V dropped 3 bases and J dropped 13; count of bases not matched to a gene: 17. Germline V CDR1 and CDR2: SGHRS, YFSETQ. The CDR3 spans 16 residues. The chain's CDR3 is CASSSRTGQGTETQFF. CDR3 in DNA: TGCGCCAGCAGCTCACGGACGGGACAGGGTACGGAGACCCAGTTCTTC.

This sequence joins TRBV4-1 and TRBJ2-1; 11 positions match TRBD2. The V and J ends lost 0 bases and 6 bases, in that order; junction bases with no gene match: 7. Germline V gene data show CDR1 as MGHRA and CDR2 as YSYEKL. This CDR3 is 17 amino acids long. The CDR3 DNA reads as TGCGCCAGCAGCCAAGATTGGGGTGGACTAGCGGGCAATGAGCAGTTCTTC. Amino acids: CASSQDWGGLAGNEQFF.

This clonotype was picked up a small number of times. The chain employs TRBV5-6 and TRBJ2-7, with D possibly matching TRBD1 (6 bases). V lost 6 bases, J lost 3 bases, and 16 bases lay in between. The CDR3 runs to 14 residues. CDR1 and CDR2 from the germline V gene are SGHDT and YYEEEE. CDR3 coding DNA: TGTGCCAGCATCACCGGGACAAACTACTACGAGCAGTACTTC. Amino acids: CASITGTNYYEQYF. Variable domain in full (rest from reference TRBV5-6 and TRBJ2-7): DAGVTQSPTHLIKTRGQQVTLRCSPKSGHDTVSWYQQALGQGPQFIFQYYEEEERQRGNFPDRFSGHQFPNYSSELNVNALLLGDSALYLCASITGTNYYEQYFGPGTRLTVT.